This record concerns one T cell receptor beta chain sequence. This sample is drawn from a study of T cells expressing NK-cell markers. TCRdb re-called the 5' RACE reads and catalogs CDR3 proteins one per entry, DNA excluded. The sample's table shows hundreds of thousands of distinct CDR3 sequences. The receptor's source is a woman aged 18 to 69 in good health. Sequenced sample: blood T cells: a sorted CD56 or NKG2C T cell subset, CD4+ or CD8+ T cells, or bulk PBMC T cells (not recorded which).

CDR3 sequence: CSAPMGETQYF. This rearrangement joins TRBV20-1 to TRBJ2-5. The CDR3 consists of 11 residues. Germline lookup yields CDR1 DFQATT and CDR2 SNEGSKA (reference sequence).